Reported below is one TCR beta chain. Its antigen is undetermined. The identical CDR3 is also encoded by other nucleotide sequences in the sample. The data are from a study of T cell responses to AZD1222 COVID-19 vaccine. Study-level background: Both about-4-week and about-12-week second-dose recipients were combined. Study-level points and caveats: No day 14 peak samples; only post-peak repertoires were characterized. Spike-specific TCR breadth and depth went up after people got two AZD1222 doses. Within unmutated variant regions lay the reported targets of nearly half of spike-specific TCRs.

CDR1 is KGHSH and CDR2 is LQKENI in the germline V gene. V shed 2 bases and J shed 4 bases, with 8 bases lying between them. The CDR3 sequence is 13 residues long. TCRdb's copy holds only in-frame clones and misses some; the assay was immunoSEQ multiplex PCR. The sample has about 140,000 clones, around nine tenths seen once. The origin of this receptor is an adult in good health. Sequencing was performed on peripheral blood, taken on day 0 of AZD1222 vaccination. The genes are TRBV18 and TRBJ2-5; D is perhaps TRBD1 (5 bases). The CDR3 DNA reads TGTGCCAGCTCACCAAGGGGTGGAGAGACCCAGTACTTC. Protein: CASSPRGGETQYF.